This T cell receptor (beta chain) was recorded in a study of blood T cells in healthy people across ages. Study-level results: CMV infection status of these donors was not known.

This clonotype showed up just a few times. Antigen unknown. The germline V gene encodes CDR1 LGHNA and CDR2 YSLEER. V lost 0 bases to trimming and J lost 8 bases, with 16 bases between them. This CDR3 has 15 residues. Each individual donor underwent a draw of roughly 10 milliliters of peripheral blood. A J-beta primer mix and a sample-barcoded 5' primer were used in a second PCR of roughly 6 to 11 cycles. TCRdb re-called the 5' RACE reads through MiXCR, storing one row per CDR3 protein. Among under 1 million distinct CDR3 sequences listed, roughly 44% were seen once. The source of this sequence is a man between 60 and 75 years old in good health. The sample comprised blood. The V call is TRBV4-3, the J call TRBJ1-2, with D possibly matching TRBD1 (6 bases). CDR3 DNA: TGCGCCAGCAGCCAAGAAGGCCGGGGGCTGGGGGGCTACACCTTC. Protein: CASSQEGRGLGGYTF.